This T cell receptor (beta chain) was sequenced during a study of shared clonotypes between healthy human individuals. The assay was carried out at the deep level. The data were produced by immunoSEQ multiplex PCR, yet TCRdb's version contains in-frame clones alone and is incomplete. The data show some 2,100,000 clones, nearly 97% seen once. Germline assignment: CDR1 ENHRY and CDR2 SYGVKD. V was cut by 0 bases and J by 1 base, with 8 bases left in between. The CDR3 sequence is 15 residues long. This rearrangement joins TRBV10-3 to TRBJ2-3, with D unresolved. The sample consisted of naive CD4+ T cells sorted from blood. The subset denotes: CD45RA+ positively selected. The receptor was isolated from a man between 18 and 35 years old in good health. The CDR3 reads CAISESGPGTDTQYF. CDR3 DNA: TGTGCCATCAGTGAGTCAGGCCCTGGCACAGATACGCAGTATTTT.